These 7 T cell receptor beta chains came from one sample sequenced in a study of T-cell memory formation after mild COVID-19. One entry per CDR3 protein results from TCRdb running MiXCR on the 5' RACE reads. The data contain approximately 440,000 distinct CDR3 sequences, 20% of them singletons. Sequencing input: PBMCs or a T cell subset sorted from them (not recorded which). The receptor source for this set is an adult woman who had mild COVID-19 (a few samples of this study predate the infection). Cell type and time point are not known.

Concerning this clonotype itself: This may come from a read error, since a much larger clone is one base off. This sequence joins TRBV29-1 and TRBJ1-2; no clear D. CDR3 length: 13 residues. V shed 7 bases and J shed 8 bases, with 20 bases lying between them. Germline V lookup: CDR1 SQVTM, CDR2 ANQGSEA. The CDR3 region is CSDVIPGLGGYTF. The DNA for the CDR3 is TGCAGCGATGTGATACCTGGACTAGGAGGCTACACCTTC.

In its sample, this clonotype was seen a few times. This chain uses TRBV6-6 with TRBJ2-7, with 8 bases fitting TRBD1. Germline CDR1 is MNHNY and CDR2 is SVGAGI (reference sequence). V shed 0 bases, J shed 5 bases, and the junction held 6 bases outside the gene matches. This CDR3 has 15 residues. The CDR3 reads CASSYSGQGHNEQYF. The CDR3 DNA reads as TGTGCCAGCAGTTACTCTGGACAGGGACACAACGAGCAGTACTTC.

The chain uses TRBV7-3 and TRBJ2-2, with 9 bases aligning to TRBD1. Unmatched junction bases numbered 6, after V lost 4 bases and J lost 6 bases. The CDR3 contains 15 residues. From germline, CDR1 is SGHTA and CDR2 FQGTGA. This CDR3 reads CASSSGQGPAGELFF. For the CDR3, the DNA is TGTGCCAGCAGCTCGGGACAGGGTCCCGCCGGGGAGCTGTTTTTT.

This sequence joins TRBV6-5 and TRBJ1-1; possible D gene TRBD1, 6 bases. The V gene's germline CDR1 is MNHEY and CDR2 SVGAGI. CDR3 size: 14 residues. V was clipped by 6 bases and J by 3 bases, with 14 bases between them. CDR3 loop: CASRLGGHYTEAFF. The CDR3 coding sequence is TGTGCCAGCAGGCTTGGGGGACACTACACTGAAGCTTTCTTT.

CDR3 sequence reads: CASRPGSGSYEQYF. The CDR3 region has the DNA TGTGCCAGCAGACCGGGGAGCGGGAGTTACGAGCAGTACTTC. The chain combines TRBV3-1 with TRBJ2-7, with 8 bases aligning to TRBD2. Germline values: CDR1 LGHDT, CDR2 YNNKEL (reference sequence). This CDR3 comprises 14 residues. Trimming cost V 6 bases and J 4 bases; bases outside gene matches: 8.

The gene calls are TRBV7-2 and TRBJ2-7; 9 nucleotides line up with TRBD1. The J segment lost 1 base and the V segment lost 5 bases, leaving 9 bases of the junction unmatched. The CDR3 has 16 amino acids. Germline-derived CDR1 and CDR2 are SGHTA and FQGNSA. The CDR3 is CASSTAGTGLSYEQYF. CDR3 nucleotides: TGTGCCAGCAGCACGGCCGGGACAGGGCTGTCCTACGAGCAGTACTTC. The entire variable domain, with the rest obtained from reference TRBV7-2 and TRBJ2-7, is as follows: GAGVSQSPSNKVTEKGKDVELRCDPISGHTALYWYRQSLGQGLEFLIYFQGNSAPDKSGLPSDRFSAERTGGSVSTLTIQRTQQEDSAVYLCASSTAGTGLSYEQYFGPGTRLTVT.

This clonotype was detected a few times. This chain links TRBV7-9 with TRBJ1-1; D perhaps matches TRBD1 (6 bases). V was shortened by 4 bases and J by 1 base, with 16 bases between the two germline ends. Germline V CDR1 and CDR2: SEHNR, FQNEAQ (reference sequence). The CDR3 covers 16 residues. CDR3 amino acids: CASSSRAGTPNTEAFF. The CDR3 DNA reads as TGTGCCAGCAGCTCCAGGGCTGGGACACCGAACACTGAAGCTTTCTTT. Full variable domain (outside the CDR3, taken from reference TRBV7-9 and TRBJ1-1): DTGVSQNPRHKITKRGQNVTFRCDPISEHNRLYWYRQTLGQGPEFLTYFQNEAQLEKSRLLSDRFSAERPKGSFSTLEIQRTEQGDSAMYLCASSSRAGTPNTEAFFGQGTRLTVV.